The sequence of this TCR beta chain was determined in a study of T cell responses to AZD1222 COVID-19 vaccine. Study summary: Pooled together were second doses at about 4 or about 12 weeks.

Profiling relied on immunoSEQ multiplex PCR, and the TCRdb table lists in-frame clones only, not all of them. The sample lists about 120,000 clones, approximately 83% occurring once. Germline CDR1 SGHTA, CDR2 FQGTGA. CDR3 length equals 13 residues. V gave up 4 bases and J gave up 5 bases, with 11 bases separating them. This TCR derives from an adult in good health. This sample comprised peripheral blood, obtained on day 0 of AZD1222 vaccination. The rearrangement links TRBV7-3 to TRBJ2-5; D gene unclear. DNA of the CDR3: TGTGCCAGCAGCTGGGGTGCGGCCGAGACCCAGTACTTC. Its protein is CASSWGAAETQYF.